The 18 T cell receptor beta chains listed next were all sequenced from one sample in a study of Tregs in tolerant kidney transplant recipients. TCRdb's table, derived via immunoSEQ multiplex PCR, lists solely in-frame clones and lacks some. Of tens of thousands of clones listed, 70% to 90% are singletons. Related graft donors supplied nonmyeloablative bone marrow transplants, and mixed chimerism was transient. This sample comprised CD4+ T cells from blood (PBMCs), obtained 6 months after the transplant. These receptors came from a human patient who received a combined kidney and bone marrow transplant. Some of the T cells may derive from the graft donor.

The gene calls are TRBV9 and TRBJ2-1; 9 bases map to TRBD2. The junction had 20 bases not matched to a gene; V was cut back by 0 bases and J by 7 bases. This CDR3 contains 20 residues. CDR1 is SGDLS and CDR2 is YYNGEE in the germline V gene. CDR3 DNA: TGTGCCAGCAGCGTAGCTTTTGGAGCGGGGGGTAGTCCGAACGAAAATGAGCAGTTCTTC. Translation gives CASSVAFGAGGSPNENEQFF.

This CDR3 is CASSPEMSGSGGEQFF. CDR3 DNA sequence: TGTGCCAGCAGTCCCGAAATGTCCGGGAGTGGGGGTGAGCAGTTCTTC. This chain joins TRBV6-4 and TRBJ2-1; a possible D gene is TRBD2 (6 bases). The length of the CDR3 is 16 residues. Germline assignment: CDR1 MRHNA and CDR2 SNTAGT. V was shortened by 5 bases and J by 9 bases, with 23 bases between the two germline ends.

V gene TRBV5-1 combines with J gene TRBJ2-4, with 8 bases lining up with TRBD1. Germline assignment: CDR1 SGHRS and CDR2 YFSETQ. CDR3 length: 14 residues. The junction had 8 bases not matched to a gene; V was cut back by 4 bases and J by 8 bases. CDR3 nucleotide sequence: TGCGCCAGCAGCCCTGGACAGGGCGGCTACATTCAGTACTTC. It encodes CASSPGQGGYIQYF.

CDR3 DNA sequence: TGTGCCAGCAGCTTAGCTCCATTGGGCTACACCTTC. Its protein is CASSLAPLGYTF. V and J are TRBV5-6 and TRBJ1-2; D uncertain. The CDR3 contains 12 residues. CDR1 and CDR2 (germline): SGHDT, YYEEEE. The ends were cut back, 2 bases at V and 8 bases at J, with 10 bases in the middle.

The chain recombines TRBV11-3 with TRBJ1-1; 12 bases are shared with TRBD1. Germline CDR1 reads SGHNT; CDR2 reads YENEEA. V lost 1 base, J lost 3 bases, and 3 bases stayed unmatched. The CDR3 totals 16 residues. In nucleotides, the CDR3 is TGTGCCAGCAGCTTAGGGGGACAGGGGGCCGACACTGAAGCTTTCTTT. It is translated as CASSLGGQGADTEAFF.

The V and J genes are TRBV5-1 and TRBJ2-5, with TRBD1 matching 11 bases. The last part of the DNA fits TRBJ2-7 better; the J call may be wrong. The CDR3 contains 13 residues. CDR1 SGHRS and CDR2 YFSETQ come from the germline V gene. CDR3 DNA sequence: TGCGCCAGCAGCCTGGGACAGGGGGGCGAGCAGTACTTC. As protein: CASSLGQGGEQYF.

This clone was picked up a small number of times. V gene TRBV11-3 combines with J gene TRBJ1-5; TRBD1 matches at 8 bases. Germline V CDR1 and CDR2: SGHNT, YENEEA. The CDR3 is 13 residues long. V lost 5 bases to trimming and J lost 6 bases; unmatched junction nucleotides: 3. The CDR3 region is CASSATGGQPQHF. The DNA for the CDR3 is TGTGCCAGCAGCGCTACAGGGGGTCAGCCCCAGCATTTT.

This clone has more than one count but fewer than ten. The chain employs TRBV6-1 and TRBJ2-1; TRBD2 matches 10 bases. V was pared by 6 bases and J by 5 bases, with 1 base of the junction left unmatched. The V gene's germline CDR1 is MNHNS and CDR2 SASEGT. This CDR3 region has 13 residues. The CDR3 protein is CASRAGGHNEQFF. The CDR3 region has the DNA TGTGCCAGCAGAGCGGGAGGGCACAATGAGCAGTTCTTC.

For the CDR3, the DNA is TGTGCCACCACCAATCCCGGGGGGCCAACTAACTATGGCTACACCTTC. Protein: CATTNPGGPTNYGYTF. This rearrangement joins TRBV19 to TRBJ1-2; maybe TRBD1 (6 bases). The length of the CDR3 is 16 residues. Germline values: CDR1 LNHDA, CDR2 SQIVND (reference sequence). Trimming pared 10 bases from V and 0 bases from J, leaving 21 bases between.

This clone was found once. V is TRBV2 and J is TRBJ2-4, with D possibly matching TRBD2 (5 bases). The V end was cut by 7 bases, the J end by 2 bases, with 12 bases between. Germline lookup yields CDR1 SNHLY and CDR2 FYNNEI. This CDR3 contains 14 residues. CDR3 coding DNA: TGTGCCAGCACTCGGACCGGGACCAAAAACATTCAGTACTTC. It is translated as CASTRTGTKNIQYF.

The chain uses TRBV5-6 and TRBJ2-7; D is possibly TRBD1 (5 bases). Germline V gene sequence: CDR1 SGHDT, CDR2 YYEEEE. There are 15 residues in the CDR3. The V gene lost 0 bases and the J gene lost 0 bases, with 10 bases spanning the gap. The CDR3 spells CASSLGQQISYEQYF. For the CDR3, the DNA is TGTGCCAGCAGCTTGGGACAGCAGATCTCCTACGAGCAGTACTTC.

The chain joins TRBV28 to TRBJ1-2; D unclear. Germline-derived CDR1 and CDR2 are MDHEN and SYDVKM. This CDR3 region has 13 residues. The ends were cut back, 2 bases at V and 2 bases at J, with 6 bases in the middle. CDR3 nucleotide sequence: TGTGCCAGCAGTTTACTACAGAACTATGGCTACACCTTC. Its translation: CASSLLQNYGYTF.

This clone was detected only a few times. In DNA form, the CDR3 reads TGCGCCAGCAGCTCCGGGAGGAAGTCAGAAAAACTGTTTTTT. Translation gives CASSSGRKSEKLFF. This chain uses TRBV4-3 with TRBJ1-4; D ambiguous. The V end lost 5 bases, the J end lost 8 bases, and 15 bases lay between the germline ends. The CDR3 has 14 residues. The germline V gene encodes CDR1 LGHNA and CDR2 YSLEER.

V usage is TRBV5-5 and J usage is TRBJ2-7, with 10 bases that match TRBD2. The V and J ends lost 2 bases and 6 bases, in that order; junction bases with no gene match: 8. The CDR3 is 15 amino acids. Germline V gene sequence: CDR1 SGHKS, CDR2 YYEKEE (reference sequence). CDR3 DNA sequence: TGTGCCAGCAGCTTTGCAGCGGGAGGGAGGAGCGAGCAGTACTTC. Translation gives CASSFAAGGRSEQYF.

This clone turned up a few times. The V call is TRBV7-2, the J call TRBJ2-3, with 8 nucleotides matching TRBD2. The CDR3 sequence is 15 residues long. CDR1 is SGHTA and CDR2 is FQGNSA in the germline V gene. After removal of 3 bases from V and 0 bases from J, the junction contained 2 bases not matched to a gene. The CDR3 spells CASSFQRGSTDTQYF. In DNA form, the CDR3 reads TGTGCCAGCAGCTTTCAGCGGGGGAGCACAGATACGCAGTATTTT.

This clone was seen a single time. V usage is TRBV7-9 and J usage is TRBJ2-5; D uncertain. The J call may be in error: the DNA end matches TRBJ2-7 better. CDR1 is SEHNR, CDR2 FQNEAQ, per germline (reference sequence). The CDR3 has 13 residues. In DNA, the CDR3 is TGTGCCAGCAGCTTATCGCTCTCCTACGAGCAGTACTTC. Amino acids: CASSLSLSYEQYF.

The rearrangement links TRBV25-1 to TRBJ2-6; TRBD2 might be the D (6 bases). Germline V gene lookup returns CDR1 MGHDK and CDR2 SYGVNS. The CDR3 covers 17 residues. V shed 3 bases and J shed 1 base, with 13 bases lying between them. The chain's CDR3 is CASSEPRGGSGANVLTF. The DNA of the CDR3 is TGTGCCAGCAGTGAGCCGAGGGGAGGATCTGGGGCCAACGTCCTGACTTTC.

The gene calls are TRBV19 and TRBJ2-7, with a tentative D call TRBD2 (5 bases). V was shortened by 3 bases and J by 9 bases, with 18 bases between the two germline ends. CDR1 and CDR2 from the germline V gene are LNHDA and SQIVND (reference sequence). The CDR3 is made up of 14 amino acids. CDR3 sequence (DNA): TGTGCCAGTAGTATGCGGGTTGGGGTTACTGTGCAGTACTTC. Protein product: CASSMRVGVTVQYF. The full variable domain, completed using reference TRBV19 and TRBJ2-7, is DGGITQSPKYLFRKEGQNVTLSCEQNLNHDAMYWYRQDPGQGLRLIYYSQIVNDFQKGDIAEGYSVSREKKESFPLTVTSAQKNPTAFYLCASSMRVGVTVQYFGPGTRLTVT.